Presented here are 8 T cell receptor beta chains from one specimen sequenced in a study of response to subunit inactivated influenza vaccine. TCRdb re-called the RT-PCR reads with MiXCR, one entry per CDR3 protein. The table lists around 580,000 distinct CDR3 sequences, about 15% of them singletons, with around 10% in the top ten. The sample consisted of PBMCs from blood, taken about 11 days after vaccination. These receptors originate from a man aged 45 to 65 who received an inactivated influenza vaccine.

The chain carries TRBV4-1 and TRBJ2-7, with D perhaps matching TRBD1 or TRBD2 (5 bases each). V shed 7 bases and J shed 0 bases, with 16 bases lying between them. CDR1 and CDR2 from the germline V gene are MGHRA and YSYEKL. The CDR3 totals 15 residues. The CDR3 loop reads CASTYRDGPSYEQYF. CDR3 coding DNA: TGCGCCAGCACCTACCGGGACGGGCCCTCCTACGAGCAGTACTTC.

A few counts support this clonotype. V and J are TRBV7-9 and TRBJ2-3; D perhaps matches TRBD1 (5 bases). Germline V gives CDR1 SEHNR, CDR2 FQNEAQ (reference sequence). CDR3 size: 15 residues. The ends were cut back, 1 base at V and 3 bases at J, with 11 bases in the middle. CDR3 coding DNA: TGTGCCAGCAGCTTAGGCCAGTACAGGACAGATACGCAGTATTTT. Translated, it gives CASSLGQYRTDTQYF.

The gene calls are TRBV11-2 and TRBJ1-4; D is perhaps TRBD1 (5 bases). Germline CDR1 reads SGHAT; CDR2 reads FQNNGV. The CDR3 length is 16 residues. V shed 5 bases and J shed 6 bases, with 19 bases lying between them. The CDR3 reads CASSRGRPGGHEKLFF. CDR3 in DNA: TGTGCCAGCAGCCGGGGGAGACCCGGGGGACATGAAAAACTGTTTTTT.

The chain has TRBV27 and TRBJ1-2; D is unclear. Trimming left V 3 bases short and J 4 bases short, with 15 bases between. This CDR3 has 15 amino acids. CDR1 MNHEY and CDR2 SMNVEV come from the germline V gene (reference sequence). The CDR3 coding sequence is TGTGCCAGCAGTTTTTCGCCACCTGGGAGCTATGGCTACACCTTC. Its translation is CASSFSPPGSYGYTF.

This chain links TRBV18 with TRBJ1-5; D might be TRBD1 (5 bases). The V gene's germline CDR1 is KGHSH and CDR2 LQKENI. This CDR3 is 13 amino acids long. V lost 3 bases and J 4 bases, leaving 7 bases between the germline ends. CDR3 residues: CASSPSGNQPQHF. DNA for the CDR3: TGTGCCAGCTCACCTTCAGGGAATCAGCCCCAGCATTTT.

The table lists this clonotype with a few counts. The gene calls are TRBV9 and TRBJ2-1, with D tentatively TRBD2 (6 bases). The V gene lost 4 bases and the J gene lost 7 bases, with 15 bases spanning the gap. The CDR3 covers 14 residues. CDR1 is SGDLS and CDR2 is YYNGEE in the germline V gene. CDR3 sequence: CASSLSRGWNEQFF. The CDR3 nucleotides are TGTGCCAGCAGCCTCTCCCGGGGGTGGAATGAGCAGTTCTTC.

This clonotype was counted ten times or more. This chain connects TRBV4-2 to TRBJ2-1, with 7 nucleotides matching TRBD1. The germline V gene encodes CDR1 LGHNA and CDR2 YNFKEQ. The trim removed 6 bases at V and 5 bases at J, leaving 10 bases unmatched. The CDR3 is 15 residues long. CDR3 loop: CASSKGTARNNEQFF. CDR3 nucleotide sequence: TGTGCCAGCAGTAAAGGGACAGCCCGTAACAATGAGCAGTTCTTC.

The chain employs TRBV29-1 and TRBJ2-5; TRBD1 is a possible D gene (6 bases). The CDR3 spans 13 residues. Germline V gives CDR1 SQVTM, CDR2 ANQGSEA. Trimming stripped 5 bases from V and 0 bases from J, with 10 bases between. CDR3 residues: CSVLGQYQETQYF. In nucleotides, the CDR3 is TGCAGCGTTTTAGGACAGTACCAAGAGACCCAGTACTTC.